Sequencing of this TCR beta chain was carried out in a study of cytomegalovirus exposure and HLA in healthy donors (dated by TCRdb to 2017 to 2019). For the wider study: In an earlier analysis of several hundred of the donors, approximately 300 Gb of sequence data and approximately 120 million unique TCR beta sequences from 150 million to 200 million T cells were reported. About 330 gigabases of sequencing data and approximately 91 million unique TCR sequences made up an early release that covered several hundred HLA-typed donors. The study used immunosequencing to profile the T cell repertoires of approximately 650 subjects and linked those repertoires to cytomegalovirus serostatus. Because of strong linkage in the cohort, four to six DR-DQ haplotypes were treated as single units for association and clustering. All discovery cohort repertoires had been generated using a single sequencing platform. A separate validation cohort of roughly 120 different subjects was used in addition to the roughly 720-subject first cohort. Class I and class II HLA loci were covered by the typing at four-digit resolution. Among 300 to 500 genotyped donors of the cohort, an average of around 240,000 unique TCR beta nucleotide sequences was sequenced per donor, of which 15% to 20% were non-productive. A later analysis re-analyzed previously published TCR beta repertoires from several hundred donors and added high-resolution HLA genotyping to study TCR occurrence patterns. The aim of the study was to test whether cataloging public T cell receptors could identify signatures of past pathogen exposure. An earlier analysis of nearly 600 of the donors applied high-throughput TCR beta sequencing to assess whether each TCR beta V gene segment acted as functional or pseudogenic. In a later genetic analysis, genome-wide SNP genotypes for about 55% of the 666 donors were used, and that subset was treated as a discovery cohort. High-throughput TCR immunosequencing, statistical association of individual TCRs with disease status, and machine learning were combined to predict cytomegalovirus infection status. The number of donors typed differed by locus, with about 629-630 for A, B, C, DRB1 and DQB1, around 500 for DQA1, 600 to 610 for DPA1, and over 400 for DPB1. Of the approximately 400 genotyped donors, about 80% fell in the genetic ancestry cluster associated with self-reported Caucasian donors. In the later analysis, no new phenotypic data were used to find candidate immune exposures; instead, reliance was placed on TCR beta sequences and their occurrence across donors. Donor age, sex, ethnicity and CMV serostatus were compiled alongside the repertoire data. Results the study describes overall, beyond this receptor: In a later genetic analysis, fewer N-insertions in productive TCRs were reported among donors in an Asian-associated ancestry cluster than the approximately 710-donor mean. Correlated functional status among segregating V segments might be attributable to linkage disequilibrium, but an unknown experimental factor could not be ruled out. CMV serostatus was the only immune exposure information available for the cohort. Presence/absence analyses assumed roughly uniform sequencing depth across donors, an assumption that may not hold. According to a later analysis, TCR association rates differed among HLA loci, with DRB1 alleles showing the most associated TCRs and HLA-C alleles showing the fewest. In an earlier analysis of 500 to 650 of the donors, most TCR beta V segments appeared in productive rearrangements about 87% or about 30% of the time, broadly matching IMGT annotations. The 87-base-pair reads could not distinguish some IMGT-functional V segments, including TRBV6-2 and TRBV6-3, so those segments were excluded. In a later analysis, HLA-associated TCR beta chains showed more clonal expansion and lower generation probabilities than non-associated chains that were equally common. In this cohort, only TCR beta chains were sequenced, and detectable features were limited by the absence of alpha or paired-chain data. In vitro tests confirmed that a few of the cytomegalovirus-associated TCR beta chains recognize cytomegalovirus antigens. It was suggested by the authors that the approach could potentially be generalized to other disease states and immunological phenotypes. Because counts were too low, roughly 18 rarely observed V segments, including chromosome 9 orphons, were left out of the earlier analysis of 587 of the donors. When HLA alleles, especially DR and DQ, strongly co-occurred, attributing TCR associations to individual alleles was difficult. According to a later analysis, parvovirus B19, influenza, CMV and Epstein-Barr virus appeared linked to several top co-occurrence clusters. A further reported finding was that TCR beta sequences accurately predicted the HLA-A and HLA-B alleles for most subjects in the first cohort. Because HLA typing was missing for some donors at each locus, association tests included only the typed subset. The sequencing pipeline was judged likely to have produced a cluster of highly shared sequence variants as a technical artifact. A later analysis found that most CMV-associated TCR beta chains appeared HLA-restricted, with HLA associations seemingly driven largely by CMV exposure. At a false discovery rate of 0.05, a later analysis linked about 16,000 TCR beta sequences to specific HLA alleles. An association between a missense DCLRE1C variant and V-gene and J-gene trimming of TCR beta chains was found in a later genetic analysis and replicated in an independent cohort. In the study, 164 TCR beta chains were listed as associated with cytomegalovirus. While some public TCRs were present in many individuals, most TCR sequences turned up only very rarely across donors. Cytomegalovirus status was reported to be diagnosed by the classifier with high specificity and sensitivity in both the original and validation cohorts.

To prepare the library, the immunoSEQ multiplex PCR assay was applied. For the multiplex PCR, a mixture combining 60 forward primers for TCR Vbeta segments and 13 reverse primers for TCR Jbeta segments was used. A multiplex PCR assay on genomic DNA amplified the CDR3 region of rearranged TCR beta genes. Amplified TCR beta libraries were sequenced as 87-base-pair reads on the Illumina HiSeq System. In the original analysis: A later analysis counted about 80 million unique TCR beta chains across the 650 to 700 repertoires, and 10 million to 12 million of these chains were shared by at least two donors. Raw reads were error-corrected and collapsed into unique sequences with a nearest-neighbor algorithm that merged closely related sequences to remove PCR and sequencing errors. CDR3 sequences were aligned to IMGT reference sequences to assign V, D and J gene segments. Each retained sequence needed at least a six-nucleotide match to both a V gene segment and a J gene segment. A rearrangement was called productive if the CDR3 had no stop codons and remained in frame with V and J, and every other rearrangement was called non-productive. Following IMGT convention, CDR3 was defined as the stretch from the second conserved V-encoded cysteine to the conserved J-encoded phenylalanine. Sequences without an unambiguous match to a single V gene segment were excluded from the earlier analysis of approximately 560 of the donors. In an earlier analysis of about 590 of the donors, a V segment was called functional when productive rearrangements were above 56.7%, and segregating when the standard deviation between donors exceeded 5%. A statistical classification framework was built to diagnose cytomegalovirus status from the catalog of TCR beta chain sequences. In a later analysis, TCR nucleotide sequences were compared against IMGT/GENE-DB human TR gene sequences so that V and J genes could be assigned. Using the TCRdist pipeline, a later analysis assigned CDR3 sequences along with most-parsimonious VDJ recombination scenarios. In a later analysis, every TCR beta chain was defined by the combination of its CDR3 amino acid sequence and its V-gene family, and reads without a unique V-gene family were dropped. A later analysis removed 592 highly shared, low-generation-probability nucleotide sequences to deal with suspected cross-contamination and a sequencing artifact. A later analysis calculated a clonal expansion index for each public chain from normalized within-repertoire ranks of inferred template counts. In a later analysis, generation probabilities were computed using a VDJ recombination model fitted to out-of-frame rearrangements, and the results were checked against IGoR. Hypergeometric tests were used in a later analysis to score TCR-TCR, TCR-HLA and TCR-CMV co-occurrence, with a repertoire-size bias correction applied to the TCR pairs. False discovery rates were estimated in a later analysis by permuting HLA or CMV assignments 20 times. In a later analysis, co-occurring TCRs were grouped with DBSCAN, and TCRdist sequence similarity was added when clustering was performed within HLA-allele-positive subsets. For co-occurrence clustering, repertoires with fewer than 30,000 or more than 120,000 public chains were excluded, along with five repertoires with anomalous nucleotide sharing. TCRdb re-hosts the immuneACCESS table, in-frame sequences only. Its copies lack some clones; in the studies checked, an unresolved V gene accounts for under half of them, and the cause for the rest is not known. That table gives V, J and clone size, and the DNA gave D and trimming. This sample holds about 130,000 clones; under 85% were observed only once. The ten largest account for 1.7% of the sample.

The cohort comprised 710 or so healthy bone marrow donors. At the time of sampling, all cohort members were nominally healthy, though unrecorded immune exposures were likely present. The donor was CMV seronegative and was included in the group of 352 seronegative cohort members. A peripheral blood sample was provided by each donor, and peripheral blood mononuclear cells were used for TCR beta sequencing. The Qiagen DNeasy Blood Extraction Kit was used to extract genomic DNA from the blood cell samples. V is cut by 0 bases and J by 3 bases, and the space between the germline ends is 9 bases. The cysteine opens and the phenylalanine closes a CDR3 of 14 amino acids. CDR3 DNA only is kept here, 42 bases in frame from base 1. Per the germline V gene, SGHDT is the CDR1 and YYEEEE is the CDR2. This clone was detected only a few times. Its antigen is not yet known. Within one base of it there is no much larger clone, and no base qualities were kept.

Sequencing was carried out using PBMCs. The chain links TRBV5-6 with TRBJ1-1, and possibly TRBD1, on 5 matching bases. The TCR sequence derives from a boy under 18 in good health and CMV-seronegative. Here the CDR3 is given as CASSLVGGDTEAFF. The DNA is as follows: TGTGCCAGCAGCTTGGTCGGGGGAGACACTGAAGCTTTCTTT.